A single sample is the source of the 16 T cell receptor beta chains below, sequenced in a study of blood T cells in healthy people across ages. PCR was performed a second time for about 7 to 11 cycles using a sample-barcoded 5' primer and a J-beta primer mix. Each CDR3 protein is one row after TCRdb ran MiXCR on the 5' RACE reads. The sample shows hundreds of thousands of distinct CDR3 sequences, roughly 64% of them seen only once. Sequencing was carried out using blood. The receptors derive from a man aged 25 to 40 in good health.

V and J are TRBV3-1 and TRBJ1-5; TRBD1 matches at 9 bases. Germline V gene data show CDR1 as LGHDT and CDR2 as YNNKEL (reference sequence). V was clipped by 3 bases and J by 10 bases; unmatched bases: 13. The length of the CDR3 is 16 residues. This CDR3 is CASSHLYRTGVRPQHF. Here the CDR3 DNA reads TGTGCCAGCAGCCATCTCTACAGGACAGGGGTGAGACCCCAGCATTTT.

V is TRBV2 and J is TRBJ2-7; D ambiguous. Trimming removed 7 bases from V and 0 bases from J, with 10 bases in between. The CDR3 has 13 amino acids. Germline V gene sequence: CDR1 SNHLY, CDR2 FYNNEI. The CDR3 region is CASKDGYSYEQYF. The CDR3 region has the DNA TGTGCCAGCAAGGACGGCTACTCCTACGAGCAGTACTTC.

This clonotype has only a few counts. The chain recombines TRBV18 with TRBJ2-3, with 11 bases aligning to TRBD2. The germline CDR1 and CDR2 sequences are KGHSH and LQKENI. V lost 1 base, J lost 2 bases, and 14 bases stayed unmatched. CDR3 length: 20 residues. This CDR3 reads CASSPRASSGGTYNTDTQYF. CDR3 nucleotides: TGTGCCAGCTCACCACGGGCTTCTAGCGGGGGGACGTACAACACAGATACGCAGTATTTT.

The chain links TRBV10-2 to TRBJ1-4; D is uncertain. Germline loops: CDR1 WSHSY, CDR2 SAAADI. Trimming removed 0 bases at V and 14 bases at J, with 13 bases between. The length of the CDR3 is 13 residues. The CDR3 loop reads CASSESGAGSLFF. CDR3 DNA: TGCGCCAGCAGTGAGTCGGGTGCCGGTAGTCTGTTTTTT.

Only a few counts were recorded for this clonotype. This chain connects TRBV3-1 to TRBJ2-5; D is possibly TRBD2 (6 bases). Trimming took off 4 bases at V and 5 bases at J, with 23 bases between the two ends. This CDR3 comprises 17 residues. Germline lookup yields CDR1 LGHDT and CDR2 YNNKEL (reference sequence). The CDR3 reads CASSRGLPLTGQETQYF. CDR3 DNA: TGTGCCAGCAGCCGGGGACTCCCCCTTACTGGGCAGGAGACCCAGTACTTC.

This rearrangement joins TRBV28 to TRBJ1-2, with D possibly matching TRBD1 (6 bases). Per germline, CDR1 MDHEN and CDR2 SYDVKM. Trimming removed 5 bases from V and 8 bases from J, with 15 bases in between. The CDR3 has 13 residues. The CDR3 nucleotides read TGTGCCAGCAGTCCCCCAGGACAGTCAGGCTACACCTTC. As protein: CASSPPGQSGYTF.

The chain couples TRBV7-2 to TRBJ1-1, with 8 bases that match TRBD1. The germline V gene encodes CDR1 SGHTA and CDR2 FQGNSA. The CDR3 loop spans 15 amino acids. After removal of 1 base from V and 4 bases from J, the junction contained 5 bases not matched to a gene. The chain's CDR3 is CASSLGAGGTTEAFF. CDR3 sequence (DNA): TGTGCCAGCAGCTTAGGTGCAGGGGGCACCACTGAAGCTTTCTTT.

The chain joins TRBV6-6 to TRBJ1-1; 7 positions match TRBD1. V trimming: 5 bases; J trimming: 7 bases; junction bases outside the gene matches: 7. Per the germline V gene, CDR1 is MNHNY and CDR2 is SVGAGI (reference sequence). This CDR3 comprises 13 residues. The CDR3 region is CASSNDRVGEAFF. CDR3 DNA: TGTGCCAGCAGTAACGACAGGGTGGGTGAAGCTTTCTTT.

The chain combines TRBV20-1 with TRBJ2-1; 11 nucleotides line up with TRBD2. The germline V gene has CDR1 DFQATT and CDR2 SNEGSKA (reference sequence). This CDR3 contains 17 residues. CDR3 sequence: CSGSTELAGVSYNEQFF. The DNA of the CDR3 is TGCAGCGGCTCGACTGAACTAGCGGGGGTTTCCTACAATGAGCAGTTCTTC.

The rearrangement uses TRBV6-5 and TRBJ2-7, with no clear D. V was cut by 10 bases and J by 2 bases, with 24 bases left in between. This CDR3 is built from 16 residues. Germline values: CDR1 MNHEY, CDR2 SVGAGI. CDR3 nucleotide sequence: TGTGCCACGACCAATTCGTACGGAGACAACACCTACGAGCAGTACTTC. Its translation: CATTNSYGDNTYEQYF.

The CDR3 bases are TGTGCCAGCAGCTGGGAGAGGGGCTACACCTTC. It codes for CASSWERGYTF. The V call is TRBV7-9, the J call TRBJ1-2; D not resolved. Germline loops: CDR1 SEHNR, CDR2 FQNEAQ (reference sequence). Between the trimmed V and J ends, which lost 4 bases and 8 bases, there was a span of 8 bases. CDR3 length: 11 amino acids.

The genes are TRBV28 and TRBJ1-5; D is undetermined. This CDR3 has 14 amino acids. The germline CDR1 and CDR2 sequences are MDHEN and SYDVKM. Trimming removed 5 bases from V and 2 bases from J, with 10 bases in between. The CDR3 DNA sequence: TGTGCCAGCAGTCCCCTGTTGGGCAATCAGCCCCAGCATTTT. Its protein product is CASSPLLGNQPQHF.

This chain links TRBV6-2 or TRBV6-3 with TRBJ2-5; 11 nucleotides match TRBD2. The DNA end favors TRBJ2-7, so the J call may be wrong. Looked up from germline, CDR1 is MNHEY and CDR2 is SVGEGT. The CDR3 runs 13 residues. The CDR3 DNA is TGTGCCACCTTAGCGGGAGGGAGGTACGAGCAGTACTTC. Its translation is CATLAGGRYEQYF.

This clonotype was seen more than once but under ten times. CDR3: CSVQRTSGTDTQYF. The CDR3 DNA reads as TGCAGCGTTCAACGGACTAGCGGCACAGATACGCAGTATTTT. V usage is TRBV29-1 and J usage is TRBJ2-3, with TRBD2 identical over 9 bases. The germline gives CDR1 SQVTM, CDR2 ANQGSEA. This CDR3 has 14 amino acids. V was clipped by 5 bases and J by 1 base; unmatched bases: 4.

The V call is TRBV27, the J call TRBJ1-5; unclear D gene. V lost 2 bases and J lost 2, with 7 bases in between. This CDR3 is 14 amino acids long. Per germline, CDR1 MNHEY and CDR2 SMNVEV (reference sequence). The CDR3 is CASSLGLGNQPQHF. CDR3 DNA: TGTGCCAGCAGTTTAGGTCTAGGCAATCAGCCCCAGCATTTT.

This chain connects TRBV7-3 to TRBJ2-3; 8 positions agree with TRBD2. In germline, CDR1 is SGHTA, CDR2 FQGTGA. Trimming removed 4 bases from V and 4 bases from J; junction bases left unmatched: 10. The CDR3 spans 16 residues. CDR3 nucleotides: TGTGCCAGCAGCTGGGCCCCAGCGGGAGCTGCAGATACGCAGTATTTT. Amino acids: CASSWAPAGAADTQYF.